This T cell receptor (beta chain) was sequenced in a study of cytomegalovirus exposure and HLA in healthy donors. Nominally healthy donors were sampled, though unrecorded immune exposures were likely. The PCR ran on 60 Vbeta and 13 Jbeta primers. Profiling relied on immunoSEQ multiplex PCR, and the TCRdb table lists in-frame clones only, not all of them. This sample yields tens of thousands of clones, of which approximately 80% are seen a single time; about 9.3% belongs to the top ten. Of note for this clone: Its target is unknown.

The germline CDR1 and CDR2 sequences are SGHVS and FNYEAQ. The CDR3 is 18 amino acids. J lost 0 bases, V lost 1 base, and 9 bases had no gene match. Whole-study results and caveats: In vitro assays verified that three CMV-associated chains recognized CMV antigens specifically.

The chain uses TRBV7-6 and TRBJ2-1; 7 bases line up with TRBD2. The TCR was taken from a human donor in good health. Specimen: PBMCs. CDR3 in DNA: TGTGCCAGCAGCTTAGGATCAAGCGGGAACCCCTCCTACAATGAGCAGTTCTTC. Residues: CASSLGSSGNPSYNEQFF.